Listed below are T cell receptor beta chains from one sample, sequenced in a study of shared clonotypes between healthy human individuals. Sequencing was performed with immunoSEQ multiplex PCR; in TCRdb, only in-frame clones are kept and a portion is missing. The sample holds over 2 million clones; 95% are singletons and the top ten take 0.1% to 0.15%. Material for sequencing was naive CD4+ T cells sorted from blood. The receptors stem from a man between 18 and 35 years old in good health. Both conserved end residues are part of each CDR3. The D gene is left open where the match is weak. Expanded clones get a size class; other rows say once, few or many, or leave the size out.

abundance	d_gene	v_gene	j_gene	CDR3nt	CDR3aa
-	-	TRBV18	TRBJ1-2	TGTGCCAGCTCACCACCCGCAGGCCCCTATGGCTACACCTTC	CASSPPAGPYGYTF
-	-	TRBV30	TRBJ2-3	TGTGCTTGGGGAGTTGATACGCAGTATTTT	CAWGVDTQYF
-	TRBD1	TRBV6-1	TRBJ1-1	TGTGCCAGCAGTGCGGGGACAGCCGGCTATGAAGCTTTCTTT	CASSAGTAGYEAFF
-	-	TRBV11-2	TRBJ1-4	TGTGCCAGCAGCTTAGGCCCCTCAACTAATGAAAAACTGTTTTTT	CASSLGPSTNEKLFF
-	TRBD1	TRBV18	TRBJ2-1	TGTGCCAGCTCATACAGGGGGCAGGATGAGCAGTTCTTC	CASSYRGQDEQFF
-	TRBD1	TRBV11-3	TRBJ2-2	TGTGCCAGCAGCCCGGGGACAGGGCGAGATGACACCGGGGAGCTGTTTTTT	CASSPGTGRDDTGELFF
-	TRBD1	TRBV5-4	TRBJ1-4	TGTGCCAGCAGCCAAAGGACAGGGGTCGGAGAAAAACTGTTTTTT	CASSQRTGVGEKLFF
-	TRBD1	TRBV6-1	TRBJ1-5	TGTGCCAGCAGGGGACAGACAAATCAGCCCCAGCATTTT	CASRGQTNQPQHF
-	-	TRBV9	TRBJ1-4	TGTGCCAGCAGCGTAGCTTTCAGAAAGGCCGACAATGAAAAACTGTTTTTT	CASSVAFRKADNEKLFF
once	-	TRBV7-9	TRBJ2-3	TGTGCCAGCAGCTTAGCTAGCGGCCGCACAGATACGCAGTATTTT	CASSLASGRTDTQYF
-	-	TRBV7-2	TRBJ1-2	TGTGCCAGCAGCTTGGACGGGAATGGCTACACCTTC	CASSLDGNGYTF
-	TRBD1	TRBV5-1	TRBJ1-4	TGCGCCAGCAGCTTAACAGGGGGTAATGAAAAACTGTTTTTT	CASSLTGGNEKLFF
-	-	TRBV30	TRBJ1-4	TGTGCCTGGATGGGGGGGACTTGGGCTAATGAAAAACTGTTTTTT	CAWMGGTWANEKLFF
-	TRBD2	TRBV5-4	TRBJ2-3	TGTGCCAGCAGCGGCGGGCTAGCGGGGGGCGCCACAGATACGCAGTATTTT	CASSGGLAGGATDTQYF
-	TRBD1	TRBV5-8	TRBJ1-2	TGTGCCAGCAGCTTGACGGACAGGGGTCATGGCTACACCTTC	CASSLTDRGHGYTF
-	-	TRBV2	TRBJ1-6	TGTGCCAGCAGTGAAGAGGAGAGGGATAATTCACCCCTCCACTTT	CASSEEERDNSPLHF
-	-	TRBV4-1	TRBJ1-2	TGCGCCAGCAGCCAAGATTGGCAGTTCTATGGCTACACCTTC	CASSQDWQFYGYTF
-	TRBD2	TRBV6-1	TRBJ2-7	TGTGCCAGCTCCCAGGGGGGGCTAGCGGGAGACGAGCAGTACTTC	CASSQGGLAGDEQYF
-	-	TRBV10-3	TRBJ1-3	TGTGCCATCAGTGTGGGGGGTACTGGAAACACCATATATTTT	CAISVGGTGNTIYF
-	-	TRBV7-9	TRBJ1-2	TGTGCCAGCAGCTTACACGCGGGTGAAAACTATGGCTACACCTTC	CASSLHAGENYGYTF
-	TRBD1	TRBV19	TRBJ2-7	TGTGCCAGTAGTACCTTCACAGGGGGCTACGAGCAGTACTTC	CASSTFTGGYEQYF
once	-	TRBV12-5	TRBJ2-3	TGTGCTAGTGGTCGCTCGGGGACTGGAGATACGCAGTATTTT	CASGRSGTGDTQYF
-	-	TRBV15	TRBJ1-1	TGTGCCACCAGCAGAGATCATACGGGAGGGGACACTGAAGCTTTCTTT	CATSRDHTGGDTEAFF
-	TRBD1	TRBV6-5	TRBJ1-5	TGTGCCAGCAGTCCCCGGGACAGATCAGGGCCCCAGCATTTT	CASSPRDRSGPQHF
-	-	TRBV4-1	TRBJ1-3	TGCGCCAGCAGCCCGCAGGGTGCTGGAAACACCATATATTTT	CASSPQGAGNTIYF
-	-	TRBV6-5	TRBJ1-2	TGTGCCAGCAGTTACTCTCTGGACAGTACTTATTATGGCTACACCTTC	CASSYSLDSTYYGYTF
-	TRBD2	TRBV7-9	TRBJ2-7	TGTGCCAGCAGCTTAAACCCTAGCGGGAGAGTCTACGAGCAGTACTTC	CASSLNPSGRVYEQYF
-	-	TRBV6-6	TRBJ2-7	TGTGCCAGCAGTCCAGGTAGCGCGTTAACCTACGAGCAGTACTTC	CASSPGSALTYEQYF
-	-	TRBV14	TRBJ2-3	TGTGCCAGCAGCCAAGGTTTGGTTCGTGATACGCAGTATTTT	CASSQGLVRDTQYF
-	-	TRBV7-2	TRBJ1-5	TGTGCCAGCAGCTTAGAGGGGCGGCAGGCATCGATACATTTT	CASSLEGRQASIHF
-	-	TRBV27	TRBJ2-1	TGTGCCAGCAGTTTAGGCGGGACACTGACCTACAATGAGCAGTTCTTC	CASSLGGTLTYNEQFF